Shown below are 3 T cell receptor beta chains from a single sample sequenced in a study of beta chain features in type 1 diabetes. Reverse transcribing all isolated RNA meant expressed TCRB transcripts were sequenced. Clones were sequenced by immunoSEQ multiplex PCR, and TCRdb holds only the in-frame ones, with some missing. The table includes 250,000 to 300,000 clones, 7.5% to 9.5% detected once. The sequenced sample was central memory CD4+ T cells from blood. The receptors originated from a woman aged 18-29 years in good health.

The rearrangement links TRBV10-2 to TRBJ2-3; 8 positions match TRBD2. With 6 bases clipped from V and 2 bases from J, the junction kept 13 bases outside the gene matches. The length of the CDR3 is 17 residues. Germline V gene sequence: CDR1 WSHSY, CDR2 SAAADI. The CDR3 nucleotides are TGCGCCAGCAGGGGAGAGATAGCGGGAACCTTCACAGATACGCAGTATTTT. It translates to CASRGEIAGTFTDTQYF.

This clone was counted only a few times. This sequence joins TRBV11-2 and TRBJ1-6, with D unresolved. From germline, CDR1 is SGHAT and CDR2 FQNNGV. The V gene lost 5 bases and the J gene lost 7 bases, with 12 bases spanning the gap. The CDR3 has 14 residues. CDR3 sequence reads: CASSLRAFNSPLHF. For the CDR3, the DNA is TGTGCCAGCAGCCTACGGGCCTTCAATTCACCCCTCCACTTT.

This clone has just a few counts. The chain combines TRBV27 with TRBJ1-2; D gene unclear. CDR1 is MNHEY and CDR2 is SMNVEV in the germline V gene (reference sequence). V lost 0 bases and J lost 4, with 6 bases in between. The CDR3 runs 13 residues. CDR3 in DNA: TGTGCCAGCAGTTTATCAGGGTCCTATGGCTACACCTTC. The encoded protein is CASSLSGSYGYTF.